Sequencing of this T cell receptor (beta chain) was carried out in a study of blood T cell repertoires in COVID-19. For the study at large: COVID-19 samples, acute and convalescent, were from the United States, Italy and Spain. PBMCs, B-cell-depleted T cells, or T cells were the source of the cDNA or gDNA that made up the material.

Sequenced by immunoSEQ multiplex PCR; TCRdb stores in-frame clones only, minus some. The repertoire includes some 160,000 clones, about 83% of them detected once, and approximately 13% sits in the top ten. V was pared by 5 bases and J by 0 bases, with 3 bases of the junction left unmatched. Germline CDR1 is KGHDR and CDR2 is SFDVKD. The CDR3 extends over 16 amino acids. Sequencing was performed on peripheral blood. V and J are TRBV24-1 and TRBJ2-1, with 10 bases lining up with TRBD2. The sequence was obtained from a man between 70 and 80 years old who had recovered from COVID-19. The CDR3 loop reads CATSGSSGSSYNEQFF. In DNA form, the CDR3 reads TGTGCCACCAGTGGCTCTAGCGGGAGCTCCTACAATGAGCAGTTCTTC.